This T cell receptor beta chain emerged from a study of T cells expressing NK-cell markers. About the study: In sorted CD3+CD56+NKG2C+, CD3+CD56+NKG2C- and CD3+CD56-NKG2C+ T cells, TCR beta repertoires were obtained.

Concerning this clonotype: Antigen specificity is unknown.

The authors made TCR beta cDNA libraries by 5'RACE template switching. This switching added a universal primer site and UMIs. TCRdb reworked the 5' RACE reads into one entry per CDR3 protein, no DNA. The listing records hundreds of thousands of distinct CDR3 sequences. Germline values: CDR1 SQVTM, CDR2 ANQGSEA. CDR3 length equals 14 residues. Regarding the study as a whole: One observes that, in a few donors, these clonotypes were also the leading ones within the CD3+CD56-NKG2C+ fraction. Five or six donors carried dominant NKG2C+ clonotypes that made up roughly 1.0-8% of their CD8+ T cells.

The sequenced material came from blood T cells: a sorted CD56 or NKG2C T cell subset, CD4+ or CD8+ T cells, or bulk PBMC T cells (not recorded which). The chain uses TRBV29-1 and TRBJ1-5; there is no DNA to check the TCRdb D call of TRBD1. The receptor was derived from a woman aged 18-69 years in good health. Here the CDR3 reads CSVKDRAGNQPQHF.